This passage covers 9 T cell receptor beta chains from one sample sequenced in a study of identical twins. TCRdb re-derived calls from the 5' RACE reads in MiXCR, one entry per CDR3 protein. The table has some 500,000 distinct CDR3 sequences, approximately 22% seen once. This same sample was also taken into another study, of T cells expressing NK-cell markers.

Sample: CD4+ T cells sorted from blood. The receptors derive from a woman younger than 30 in good health.

This clonotype has a handful of counts. The V call is TRBV20-1, the J call TRBJ1-2; D is unresolved. The CDR3 length is 14 residues. V was clipped by 7 bases and J by 8 bases, with 23 bases between them. Germline V gene lookup returns CDR1 DFQATT and CDR2 SNEGSKA (reference sequence). For the CDR3, the DNA is TGCAGTGTAGAGGCCCTCCAAAGAGAAGACGGCTACACCTTC. Translation gives CSVEALQREDGYTF.

This clonotype was recorded a few times. The chain joins TRBV5-6 to TRBJ2-1; 11 nucleotides match TRBD2. J was trimmed by 8 bases and V by 4 bases; bases with no gene match: 11. The CDR3 sequence is 16 residues long. Germline loops: CDR1 SGHDT, CDR2 YYEEEE. The DNA of the CDR3 is TGTGCCAGCAGCATATTACTAGCGGGAGTAGTCGATGAGCAGTTCTTC. Its protein product is CASSILLAGVVDEQFF.

This clonotype has at least ten counts. The CDR3 sequence: CASRRDMSAYEQYF. CDR3 sequence (DNA): TGTGCCAGCAGAAGGGATATGTCGGCCTACGAGCAGTACTTC. V and J are TRBV6-1 and TRBJ2-7; D not resolved. Trimming removed 6 bases at V and 2 bases at J, with 14 bases between. Germline assignment: CDR1 MNHNS and CDR2 SASEGT. CDR3 size: 14 residues.

The chain couples TRBV5-1 to TRBJ2-3; weak D call: TRBD2 (5 bases). Germline CDR1 and CDR2: SGHRS and YFSETQ. Trimming stripped 3 bases from V and 4 bases from J, with 9 bases between. The CDR3 extends over 13 amino acids. CDR3 residues: CASSWTQADTQYF. The CDR3 DNA follows: TGCGCCAGCAGCTGGACTCAAGCAGATACGCAGTATTTT.

The chain links TRBV7-8 to TRBJ2-3; perhaps TRBD1 as D (5 bases). The V end lost 5 bases, the J end lost 2 bases, and 11 bases lay between the germline ends. From germline, CDR1 is SGHVS and CDR2 FQNEAQ. The CDR3 is made up of 14 amino acids. The CDR3 sequence: CASSARQITDTQYF. The CDR3 DNA sequence: TGTGCCAGCAGCGCCCGACAGATCACAGATACGCAGTATTTT. Supplemented by reference TRBV7-8 and TRBJ2-3, the full variable domain reads GAGVSQSPRYKVAKRGQDVALRCDPISGHVSLFWYQQALGQGPEFLTYFQNEAQLDKSGLPSDRFFAERPEGSVSTLKIQRTQQEDSAVYLCASSARQITDTQYFGPGTRLTVL.

This clonotype was counted ten times or more. V gene TRBV20-1 combines with J gene TRBJ1-2; D is unresolved. CDR1 and CDR2 from the germline V gene are DFQATT and SNEGSKA (reference sequence). The CDR3 is 12 residues long. Trimming stripped 4 bases from V and 2 bases from J, with 8 bases between. Here the CDR3 DNA reads TGCAGTGCTATCTCAGCCAACTATGGCTACACCTTC. It yields the protein CSAISANYGYTF.

The chain combines TRBV5-1 with TRBJ2-7, with unresolved D. Germline CDR1 reads SGHRS; CDR2 reads YFSETQ. There are 14 residues in the CDR3. The V end lost 0 bases, the J end lost 0 bases, and 7 bases lay between the germline ends. The CDR3 sequence: CASSLARLSYEQYF. The DNA of the CDR3 is TGCGCCAGCAGCTTGGCCCGACTCTCCTACGAGCAGTACTTC. The full variable domain, its missing parts supplied by reference TRBV5-1 and TRBJ2-7, is KAGVTQTPRYLIKTRGQQVTLSCSPISGHRSVSWYQQTPGQGLQFLFEYFSETQRNKGNFPGRFSGRQFSNSRSEMNVSTLELGDSALYLCASSLARLSYEQYFGPGTRLTVT.

The chain links TRBV3-1 to TRBJ2-2, with D unclear. Trimming removed 3 bases from V and 7 bases from J, with 3 bases in between. This CDR3 region has 11 residues. The V gene's germline CDR1 is LGHDT and CDR2 YNNKEL (reference sequence). DNA of the CDR3: TGTGCCAGCAGCCATCACGGGGAGCTGTTTTTT. This gives the protein CASSHHGELFF. Full variable domain (rest looked up from reference TRBV3-1 and TRBJ2-2): DTAVSQTPKYLVTQMGNDKSIKCEQNLGHDTMYWYKQDSKKFLKIMFSYNNKELIINETVPNRFSPKSPDKAHLNLHINSLELGDSAVYFCASSHHGELFFGEGSRLTVL.

This chain uses TRBV5-4 with TRBJ1-2; 7 nucleotides align to TRBD1. The J segment lost 4 bases and the V segment lost 1 base, leaving 4 bases of the junction unmatched. From germline, CDR1 is SGHNT and CDR2 YYREEE (reference sequence). This CDR3 has 14 residues. In DNA, the CDR3 is TGTGCCAGCAGCTTGAGAGGGGGCCTCTATGGCTACACCTTC. Translation: CASSLRGGLYGYTF.